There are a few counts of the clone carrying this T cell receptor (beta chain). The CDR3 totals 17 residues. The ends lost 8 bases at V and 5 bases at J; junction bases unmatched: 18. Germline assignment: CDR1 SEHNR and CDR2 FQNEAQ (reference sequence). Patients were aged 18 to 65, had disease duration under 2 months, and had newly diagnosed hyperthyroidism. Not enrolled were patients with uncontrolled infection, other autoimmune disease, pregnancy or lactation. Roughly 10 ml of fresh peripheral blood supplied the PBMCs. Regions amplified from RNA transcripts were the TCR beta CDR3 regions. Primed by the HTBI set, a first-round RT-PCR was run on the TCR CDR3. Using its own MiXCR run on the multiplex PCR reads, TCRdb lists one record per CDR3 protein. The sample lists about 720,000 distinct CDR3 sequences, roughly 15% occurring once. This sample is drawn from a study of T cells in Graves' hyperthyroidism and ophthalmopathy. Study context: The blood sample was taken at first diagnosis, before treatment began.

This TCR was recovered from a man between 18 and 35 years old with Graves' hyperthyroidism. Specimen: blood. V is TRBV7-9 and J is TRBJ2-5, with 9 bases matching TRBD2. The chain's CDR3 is CASGESTPGLARETQYF. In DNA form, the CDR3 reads TGTGCCAGCGGCGAGTCAACCCCGGGACTAGCTCGGGAGACCCAGTACTTC.